Listed below are T cell receptor beta chains from one sample, sequenced in a study of T-cell memory formation after mild COVID-19. TCRdb used MiXCR to reprocess the 5' RACE reads, holding one entry per CDR3 protein. The table records 350,000 to 450,000 distinct CDR3 sequences, roughly 20% of them present only once. Sample: PBMCs or a T cell subset sorted from them (not recorded which). The source of these receptors is an adult woman who had mild COVID-19 (a few samples of this study predate the infection). Cell type and time point are not known. Both conserved end residues are part of each CDR3. Fields, in order: V gene, J gene, clone size, D gene, CDR3 protein, CDR3 DNA. The D gene is left open where the match is weak. Expanded clones get a size class; other rows say once, few or many, or leave the size out.

TRBV10-3	TRBJ2-7	few	-	CAISGVRGEQYF	TGTGCCATCAGTGGAGTCCGAGGGGAGCAGTACTTC
TRBV5-1	TRBJ2-3	-	-	CASSSPGQGTDTQYF	TGCGCCAGCAGCTCCCCCGGCCAGGGCACAGATACGCAGTATTTT
TRBV4-1	TRBJ2-1	-	TRBD2	CASSDGGLAINNEQFF	TGCGCCAGCAGCGATGGGGGACTAGCGATAAACAATGAGCAGTTCTTC
TRBV15	TRBJ2-1	few	-	CATSRARGYNEQFF	TGTGCCACCAGCAGAGCCAGGGGTTACAATGAGCAGTTCTTC
TRBV29-1	TRBJ2-2	-	-	CSVEDQSTGELFF	TGCAGCGTTGAAGACCAGAGCACCGGGGAGCTGTTTTTT
TRBV27	TRBJ2-7	-	TRBD1	CASSWRTGAFEQYF	TGTGCCAGCAGTTGGCGGACAGGGGCTTTTGAGCAGTACTTC
TRBV2	TRBJ2-3	once	TRBD2	CASSSPPTSGRAGGTDTQYF	TGTGCCAGCAGTTCCCCCCCGACTAGCGGGAGGGCCGGGGGCACAGATACGCAGTATTTT
TRBV6-5	TRBJ2-7	few	TRBD2	CASRMGLAGAYEQYF	TGTGCCAGCAGGATGGGACTAGCGGGGGCCTACGAGCAGTACTTC
TRBV5-8	TRBJ2-1	-	-	CASSLVRGPYNEQFF	TGTGCCAGCAGCTTGGTCAGGGGCCCCTACAATGAGCAGTTCTTC
TRBV12-3/TRBV12-4	TRBJ1-4	-	TRBD1	CASTTGRGEKLFF	TGTGCCAGCACGACAGGGCGGGGTGAAAAACTGTTTTTT
TRBV7-9	TRBJ1-3	few	TRBD1	CASSFDRAGNTIYF	TGTGCCAGCAGCTTCGACAGGGCTGGAAACACCATATATTTT
TRBV4-2	TRBJ2-1	few	-	CASSQDGLASYNEQFF	TGTGCCAGCAGCCAAGATGGGCTAGCCTCCTACAATGAGCAGTTCTTC
TRBV4-3	TRBJ2-1	few	-	CASSPRVVQDDEQFF	TGCGCCAGCAGCCCACGGGTGGTTCAGGACGATGAGCAGTTCTTC
TRBV6-5	TRBJ2-3	few	-	CASSLHPVPGNTDTQYF	TGTGCCAGCAGCCTCCACCCCGTGCCCGGAAACACAGATACGCAGTATTTT
TRBV7-9	TRBJ2-4	many	TRBD2	CASSPRLAGAKNIQYF	TGTGCCAGCAGCCCTCGACTAGCGGGAGCCAAAAACATTCAGTACTTC
TRBV2	TRBJ2-5	few	-	CASTQGHPPKTQYF	TGTGCCAGCACACAGGGACATCCCCCGAAGACCCAGTACTTC
TRBV7-6	TRBJ1-3	-	-	CASSLQSTGKGNTIYF	TGTGCCAGCAGCTTACAATCAACAGGGAAGGGAAACACCATATATTTT
TRBV7-2	TRBJ2-3	few	-	CASSLDMRDGTDTQYF	TGTGCCAGCAGCTTAGACATGCGGGACGGCACAGATACGCAGTATTTT
TRBV30	TRBJ2-1	few	TRBD1	CAWSTGGPAFF	TGTGCCTGGAGTACAGGGGGGCCGGCGTTCTTC
TRBV5-6	TRBJ2-3	-	-	CASSQGQNRDTQYF	TGTGCCAGCAGCCAGGGCCAGAATCGGGATACGCAGTATTTT
TRBV15	TRBJ1-3	few	-	CATSRGGASSGNTIYF	TGTGCCACCAGCAGGGGGGGGGCATCCTCTGGAAACACCATATATTTT
TRBV5-1	TRBJ2-3	-	TRBD2	CASSSLTSGISTDTQYF	TGCGCCAGCAGCTCCCTGACTAGCGGAATTAGCACAGATACGCAGTATTTT
TRBV5-1	TRBJ2-7	few	-	CASSLGGQNGIYEQYF	TGCGCCAGCAGCTTGGGGGGGCAGAATGGGATCTACGAGCAGTACTTC
TRBV6-1	TRBJ2-5	-	TRBD1	CASSDRDRSGETQYF	TGTGCCAGCAGTGACCGGGACAGGTCGGGGGAGACCCAGTACTTC
TRBV11-2	TRBJ2-7	-	-	CASSFGKIVF	TGTGCCAGCAGCTTCGGGAAGATCGTTTTC
TRBV5-1	TRBJ2-5	-	-	CASSLNGGRLETQYF	TGCGCCAGCAGCTTGAATGGGGGGCGCCTAGAGACCCAGTACTTC
TRBV20-1	TRBJ1-1	-	TRBD1	CSANPRQGASEAFF	TGCAGTGCTAACCCCCGACAGGGTGCTTCTGAAGCTTTCTTT
TRBV20-1	TRBJ2-7	-	TRBD1	CSARFGAGTGVDEQYF	TGCAGTGCTAGGTTCGGGGCCGGGACAGGGGTCGACGAGCAGTACTTC
TRBV6-5	TRBJ2-2	few	TRBD1	CASSDDRGGTGELFF	TGTGCCAGCAGTGACGACAGGGGTGGCACCGGGGAGCTGTTTTTT
TRBV9	TRBJ1-1	-	TRBD1	CASSAGGQSAYTEAFF	TGTGCCAGCAGCGCTGGGGGACAGTCGGCTTATACTGAAGCTTTCTTT
TRBV5-1	TRBJ1-1	-	-	CASSLEGRSNTEAFF	TGCGCCAGCAGCTTGGAAGGCAGGTCGAACACTGAAGCTTTCTTT
TRBV9	TRBJ2-1	few	TRBD2	CASNWGTTDNEQFF	TGTGCCAGCAACTGGGGGACTACGGACAATGAGCAGTTCTTC
TRBV27	TRBJ2-1	many	-	CASSPRPAVEQFF	TGTGCCAGCAGTCCCCGGCCCGCAGTTGAGCAGTTCTTC
TRBV5-1	TRBJ2-6	-	TRBD2	CASSPLAGDSGANVLTF	TGCGCCAGCAGCCCCCTAGCGGGGGACTCTGGGGCCAACGTCCTGACTTTC
TRBV19	TRBJ2-7	-	-	CASSNPPYEQYF	TGTGCCAGTAGTAACCCCCCCTACGAGCAGTACTTC
TRBV6-5	TRBJ1-4	few	TRBD1	CASSYTPGGPGKLFF	TGTGCCAGCAGTTACACACCAGGGGGACCGGGAAAACTGTTTTTT
TRBV20-1	TRBJ2-3	-	-	CSAPGFLTDTQYF	TGCAGTGCTCCCGGTTTCCTCACAGATACGCAGTATTTT
TRBV29-1	TRBJ1-1	-	-	CSVRTGGKNTEAFF	TGCAGCGTCCGGACGGGGGGAAAGAACACTGAAGCTTTCTTT
TRBV18	TRBJ2-7	few	-	CASSPGKDEQYF	TGTGCCAGCTCACCAGGGAAGGACGAGCAGTACTTC
TRBV7-8	TRBJ2-1	few	-	CASSYPQRDTLGQFF	TGTGCCAGCAGCTATCCCCAGCGGGACACCCTGGGGCAGTTCTTC
TRBV15	TRBJ2-1	-	TRBD2	CATSRDSSGRNEQFF	TGTGCCACCAGCAGAGATAGCAGCGGGAGGAATGAGCAGTTCTTC
TRBV6-1	TRBJ1-1	few	-	CASKRGPEAFF	TGTGCCAGCAAGCGGGGCCCTGAAGCTTTCTTT
TRBV4-3	TRBJ1-2	few	TRBD1	CASSQEGTGYGYTF	TGCGCCAGCAGCCAAGAAGGGACAGGGTATGGCTACACCTTC
TRBV4-1	TRBJ2-5	-	TRBD2	CASSDGLAGQETQYF	TGCGCCAGCAGCGATGGACTAGCGGGGCAAGAGACCCAGTACTTC
TRBV25-1	TRBJ2-2	-	-	CASSGTGSGELFF	TGTGCCAGCAGTGGGACGGGATCCGGGGAGCTGTTTTTT
TRBV7-9	TRBJ1-6	few	-	CASSPLGRPNSPLHF	TGTGCCAGCAGCCCCCTGGGGCGGCCTAATTCACCCCTCCACTTT